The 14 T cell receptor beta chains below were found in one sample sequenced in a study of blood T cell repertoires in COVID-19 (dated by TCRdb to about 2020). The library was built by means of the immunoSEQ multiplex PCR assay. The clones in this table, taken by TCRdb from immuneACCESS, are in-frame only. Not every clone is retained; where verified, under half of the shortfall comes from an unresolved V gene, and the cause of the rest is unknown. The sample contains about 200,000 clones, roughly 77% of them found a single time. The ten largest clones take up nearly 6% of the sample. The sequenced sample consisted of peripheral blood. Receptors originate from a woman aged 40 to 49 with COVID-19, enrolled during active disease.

The CDR3: CASSLKGGEETQYF. CDR3 bases: TGTGCCAGCAGCTTGAAAGGGGGCGAGGAGACCCAGTACTTC. The rearrangement uses TRBV5-4 and TRBJ2-5; 7 nucleotides line up with TRBD1. Germline lookup yields CDR1 SGHNT and CDR2 YYREEE (reference sequence). Trimming at V came to 1 base and at J to 5 bases, leaving 5 bases not matched to a gene. This CDR3 is built from 14 residues.

Here the CDR3 reads CASSIADRDNQPQHF. In DNA, the CDR3 is TGTGCCAGTAGTATAGCGGACAGGGATAATCAGCCCCAGCATTTT. The chain is built from TRBV19 and TRBJ1-5, with TRBD1 matching 8 bases. J lost 4 bases, V lost 1 base, and 3 bases had no gene match. The CDR3 consists of 15 residues. Looked up from germline, CDR1 is LNHDA and CDR2 is SQIVND (reference sequence). The full variable domain, completed using reference TRBV19 and TRBJ1-5, is DGGITQSPKYLFRKEGQNVTLSCEQNLNHDAMYWYRQDPGQGLRLIYYSQIVNDFQKGDIAEGYSVSREKKESFPLTVTSAQKNPTAFYLCASSIADRDNQPQHFGDGTRLSIL.

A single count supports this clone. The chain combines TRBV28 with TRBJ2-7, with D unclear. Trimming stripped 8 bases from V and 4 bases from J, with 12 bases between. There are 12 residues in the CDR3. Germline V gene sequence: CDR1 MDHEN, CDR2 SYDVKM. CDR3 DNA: TGTGCCAGCGAGGCGCTGGATTACGAGCAGTACTTC. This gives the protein CASEALDYEQYF.

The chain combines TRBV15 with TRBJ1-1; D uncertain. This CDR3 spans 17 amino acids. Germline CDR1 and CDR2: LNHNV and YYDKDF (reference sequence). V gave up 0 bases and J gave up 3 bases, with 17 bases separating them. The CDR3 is CATSRDKRGNWDTEAFF. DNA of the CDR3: TGTGCCACCAGCAGAGATAAACGGGGAAATTGGGACACTGAAGCTTTCTTT.

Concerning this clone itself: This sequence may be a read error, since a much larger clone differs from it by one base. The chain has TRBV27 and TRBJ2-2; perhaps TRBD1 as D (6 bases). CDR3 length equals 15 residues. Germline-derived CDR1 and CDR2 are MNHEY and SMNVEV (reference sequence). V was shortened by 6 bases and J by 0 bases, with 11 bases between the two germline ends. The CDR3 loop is CASSPGTPNTGELFF. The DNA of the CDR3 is TGTGCCAGCAGCCCCGGGACACCGAACACCGGGGAGCTGTTTTTT.

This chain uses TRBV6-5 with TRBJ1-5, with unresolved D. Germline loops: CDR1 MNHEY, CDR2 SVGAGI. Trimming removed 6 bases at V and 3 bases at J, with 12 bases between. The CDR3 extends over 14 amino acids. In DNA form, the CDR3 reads TGTGCCAGCAGGAAACCGGGGAACAATCAGCCCCAGCATTTT. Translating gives CASRKPGNNQPQHF.

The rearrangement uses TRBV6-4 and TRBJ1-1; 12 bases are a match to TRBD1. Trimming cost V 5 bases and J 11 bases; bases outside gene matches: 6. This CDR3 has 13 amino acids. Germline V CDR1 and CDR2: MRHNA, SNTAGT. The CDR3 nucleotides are TGTGCCAGCAGTCTGGGACAGGGGGCGCGGGCTTTCTTT. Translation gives CASSLGQGARAFF.

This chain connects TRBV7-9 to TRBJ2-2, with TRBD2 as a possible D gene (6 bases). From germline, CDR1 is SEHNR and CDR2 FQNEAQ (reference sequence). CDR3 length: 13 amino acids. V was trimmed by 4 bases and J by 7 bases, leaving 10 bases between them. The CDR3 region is CASSYRGIGELFF. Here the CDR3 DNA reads TGTGCCAGCAGCTACCGGGGGATCGGGGAGCTGTTTTTT.

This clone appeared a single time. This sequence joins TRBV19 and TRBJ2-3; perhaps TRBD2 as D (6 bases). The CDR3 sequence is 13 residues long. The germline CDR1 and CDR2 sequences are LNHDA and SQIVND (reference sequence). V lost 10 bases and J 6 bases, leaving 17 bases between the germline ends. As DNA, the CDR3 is TGTGCCACCGAGGGCGGGGCGGCGGATACGCAGTATTTT. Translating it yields CATEGGAADTQYF.

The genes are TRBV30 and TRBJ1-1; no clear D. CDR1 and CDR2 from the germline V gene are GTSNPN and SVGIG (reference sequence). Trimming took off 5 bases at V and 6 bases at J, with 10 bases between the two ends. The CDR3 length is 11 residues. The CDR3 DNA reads TGTGCCTGGGGACGTTCGGCTGAAGCTTTCTTT. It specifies CAWGRSAEAFF.

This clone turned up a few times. The CDR3 DNA reads as TGTGCCAGCAGGGACTCGGGGAACACCGGGGAGCTGTTTTTT. The encoded protein is CASRDSGNTGELFF. This chain joins TRBV7-9 and TRBJ2-2; perhaps TRBD2 as D (5 bases). Germline-derived CDR1 and CDR2 are SEHNR and FQNEAQ (reference sequence). The CDR3 loop spans 14 amino acids. V lost 6 bases and J lost 1, with 9 bases in between.

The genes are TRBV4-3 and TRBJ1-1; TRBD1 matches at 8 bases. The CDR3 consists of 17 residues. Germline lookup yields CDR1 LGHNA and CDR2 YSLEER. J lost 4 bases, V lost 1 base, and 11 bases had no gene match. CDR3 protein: CASSQAGQGLSITEAFF. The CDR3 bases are TGCGCCAGCAGCCAAGCTGGACAGGGACTATCAATCACTGAAGCTTTCTTT.

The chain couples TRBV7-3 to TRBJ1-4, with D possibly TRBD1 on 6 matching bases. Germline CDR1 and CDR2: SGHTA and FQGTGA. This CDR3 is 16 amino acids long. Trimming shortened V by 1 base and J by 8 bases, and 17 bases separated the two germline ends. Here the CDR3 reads CASSLNGQGSMEKLFF. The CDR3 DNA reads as TGTGCCAGCAGCTTAAACGGCCAGGGGTCAATGGAAAAACTGTTTTTT.

The CDR3, as DNA: TGTGCCAGCACTGTACAGGCGGGGATGGGTGAAAAACTGTTTTTT. As protein: CASTVQAGMGEKLFF. The V and J genes are TRBV6-5 and TRBJ1-4, with D perhaps matching TRBD1 (5 bases). Germline assignment: CDR1 MNHEY and CDR2 SVGAGI. The V end was cut by 7 bases, the J end by 7 bases, with 19 bases between. The CDR3 contains 15 residues.